These 8 T cell receptor beta chains came from one sample sequenced in a study of technical replicates of blood from a few donors. Using immunoSEQ multiplex PCR, the repertoire was profiled, and TCRdb retains in-frame clones only, with some absent. This sample has more than 75,000 clones, with 95% to 97% found just once. Sequenced sample: T cells isolated from PBMCs. The receptors come from a human donor in good health.

This chain joins TRBV4-1 and TRBJ1-4, with 8 bases fitting TRBD1. Per the germline V gene, CDR1 is MGHRA and CDR2 is YSYEKL. The CDR3 is made up of 14 amino acids. V lost 4 bases, J lost 7 bases, and 5 bases stayed unmatched. The CDR3 coding sequence is TGCGCCAGCAGCCTCGGGACAGGATTTGAAAAACTGTTTTTT. This sequence encodes CASSLGTGFEKLFF.

The CDR3 DNA is TGTGCCAGCAGTATTCATACAAATCAGCCCCAGCATTTT. Translated, it gives CASSIHTNQPQHF. The chain uses TRBV27 and TRBJ1-5, with no clear D. The length of the CDR3 is 13 residues. Trimming shortened V by 5 bases and J by 4 bases, and 9 bases separated the two germline ends. Germline CDR1 is MNHEY and CDR2 is SMNVEV (reference sequence).

The chain recombines TRBV15 with TRBJ2-7, with D unclear. V lost 1 base, J lost 1 base, and 8 bases lay in between. The V gene's germline CDR1 is LNHNV and CDR2 YYDKDF (reference sequence). The CDR3 is 14 residues long. CDR3 region: CATSRAGFSYEQYF. The DNA of the CDR3 is TGTGCCACCAGCAGAGCTGGCTTTTCCTACGAGCAGTACTTC.

This chain uses TRBV5-4 with TRBJ1-4; 7 nucleotides line up with TRBD1. The germline V gene has CDR1 SGHNT and CDR2 YYREEE (reference sequence). The CDR3 sequence is 14 residues long. The J segment lost 6 bases and the V segment lost 2 bases, leaving 4 bases of the junction unmatched. The CDR3 nucleotides read TGTGCCAGCAGCTTAGGGGGCAGGGATGAAAAACTGTTTTTT. Encoded protein: CASSLGGRDEKLFF.

This chain links TRBV6-1 with TRBJ2-7, with D uncertain. The V gene's germline CDR1 is MNHNS and CDR2 SASEGT. V was clipped by 0 bases and J by 0 bases, with 6 bases between them. The CDR3 extends over 14 amino acids. The CDR3, as DNA: TGTGCCAGCAGTGAAGCATACATCTCCTACGAGCAGTACTTC. This sequence encodes CASSEAYISYEQYF.

This chain connects TRBV7-3 to TRBJ2-2, with 8 positions matching TRBD2. CDR3 size: 17 residues. V trimming: 7 bases; J trimming: 7 bases; junction bases outside the gene matches: 17. Germline V gene sequence: CDR1 SGHTA, CDR2 FQGTGA. In DNA form, the CDR3 reads TGTGCCAGCACCAAAGGGGGGACTACGCGGGAGGACGGGGAGCTGTTTTTT. Its translation: CASTKGGTTREDGELFF.

The rearrangement uses TRBV5-5 and TRBJ1-1; TRBD1 matches 8 bases. The CDR3 has 15 residues. V gave up 4 bases and J gave up 4 bases; unmatched junction bases: 9. Germline V CDR1 and CDR2: SGHKS, YYEKEE (reference sequence). The CDR3 nucleotides are TGTGCCAGCAGCCCCGGGACAGGTGATTTCACTGAAGCTTTCTTT. This translates into CASSPGTGDFTEAFF.

The genes are TRBV5-1 and TRBJ2-7, with a possible D match to TRBD1 (6 bases). V lost 4 bases to trimming and J lost 2 bases, with 16 bases between them. The CDR3 sequence is 15 residues long. CDR1 is SGHRS and CDR2 is YFSETQ in the germline V gene. CDR3 sequence: CASSGGVRSTYEQYF. DNA of the CDR3: TGCGCCAGCAGCGGGGGCGTCAGGTCCACCTACGAGCAGTACTTC.